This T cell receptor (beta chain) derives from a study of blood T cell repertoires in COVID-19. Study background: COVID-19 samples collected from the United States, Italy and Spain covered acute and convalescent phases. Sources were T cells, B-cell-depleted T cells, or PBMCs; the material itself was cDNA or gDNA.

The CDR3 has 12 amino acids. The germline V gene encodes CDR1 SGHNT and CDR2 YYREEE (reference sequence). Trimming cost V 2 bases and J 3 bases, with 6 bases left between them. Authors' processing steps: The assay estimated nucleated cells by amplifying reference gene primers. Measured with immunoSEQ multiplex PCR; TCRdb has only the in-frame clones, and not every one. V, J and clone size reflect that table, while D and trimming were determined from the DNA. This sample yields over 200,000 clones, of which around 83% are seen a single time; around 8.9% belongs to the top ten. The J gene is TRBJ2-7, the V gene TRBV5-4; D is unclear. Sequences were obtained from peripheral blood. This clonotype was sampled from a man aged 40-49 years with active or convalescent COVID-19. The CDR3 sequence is CASSFGSYEQYF. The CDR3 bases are TGTGCCAGCAGCTTTGGCAGCTACGAGCAGTACTTC.